These 9 T cell receptor beta chains share one sample of origin, sequenced in a study of spatial heterogeneity in lung cancer (dated by TCRdb to between 2018 and 2021). Per the publication, the time point label means: sample taken at primary tumor resection. The protocol used for the library was 5' RACE. The listed sequencing device is NextSeq 500. In TCRdb, the public reads were trimmed at Q25 with fastp and aligned with MiXCR, with productive beta chains retained. Each entry is one CDR3 protein sequence, shown with its most common DNA and genes. A total of around 66,000 distinct CDR3 sequences appear in this sample, approximately 6% of them only once. In total, the top ten clones hold roughly 15% of the sample. Source: PBMCs, taken at surgery. These TCRs come from a female donor with early-stage non-small cell lung cancer.

This clonotype was counted at least ten times. The chain recombines TRBV5-6 with TRBJ1-5; 7 bases align to TRBD1. The germline V gene encodes CDR1 SGHDT and CDR2 YYEEEE. CDR3 length: 16 residues. J was trimmed by 1 base and V by 0 bases; bases with no gene match: 4. This CDR3 is CASSLEGALSNQPQHF. The DNA for the CDR3 is TGTGCCAGCAGCTTGGAGGGGGCTCTGAGCAATCAGCCCCAGCATTTT. The variable domain in full, completed from reference TRBV5-6 and TRBJ1-5, reads DAGVTQSPTHLIKTRGQQVTLRCSPKSGHDTVSWYQQALGQGPQFIFQYYEEEERQRGNFPDRFSGHQFPNYSSELNVNALLLGDSALYLCASSLEGALSNQPQHFGDGTRLSIL.

This clonotype was seen at least ten times. V is TRBV6-5 and J is TRBJ2-7; D is uncertain. V was trimmed by 4 bases and J by 5 bases, leaving 15 bases between them. Germline V gene sequence: CDR1 MNHEY, CDR2 SVGAGI. The CDR3 length is 14 residues. The CDR3 DNA reads as TGTGCCAGCAGTTCCGAGACGACACCACACGAGCAGTACTTC. This encodes CASSSETTPHEQYF.

This clonotype was counted at least ten times. The rearrangement joins TRBV10-3 to TRBJ1-1; D ambiguous. This CDR3 has 15 amino acids. Germline V gives CDR1 ENHRY, CDR2 SYGVKD. The V gene lost 0 bases and the J gene lost 3 bases, with 11 bases spanning the gap. The chain's CDR3 is CAISESTHQDTEAFF. The CDR3 nucleotides are TGTGCCATCAGTGAGTCAACCCATCAGGACACTGAAGCTTTCTTT.

This clonotype was found a few times. The chain recombines TRBV11-2 with TRBJ2-7; maybe TRBD2 (5 bases). Trimming shortened V by 0 bases and J by 5 bases, and 8 bases separated the two germline ends. From germline, CDR1 is SGHAT and CDR2 FQNNGV. The CDR3 is made up of 13 amino acids. CDR3 residues: CASSLDMRDEQYF. CDR3 DNA: TGTGCCAGCAGCTTAGATATGAGGGACGAGCAGTACTTC.

This clonotype was seen ten or more times. This sequence joins TRBV19 and TRBJ1-5; tentatively, D is TRBD1 (6 bases). CDR3 length: 15 residues. Germline V gene data show CDR1 as LNHDA and CDR2 as SQIVND (reference sequence). V was shortened by 3 bases and J by 6 bases, with 15 bases between the two germline ends. CDR3 loop: CASSIRSGGGQPQHF. As DNA, the CDR3 is TGTGCCAGTAGTATCAGATCCGGGGGCGGTCAGCCCCAGCATTTT.

This clonotype came up many times. J is TRBJ1-1 and V is TRBV12-3 or TRBV12-4, with a weak D call TRBD1 (6 bases). The CDR3 has 12 amino acids. V was shortened by 5 bases and J by 6 bases, with 10 bases between the two germline ends. The CDR3 DNA is TGTGCCAGCAGTCCTTACAGGGCTGAAGCTTTCTTT. Amino acids: CASSPYRAEAFF.

This chain connects TRBV6-5 to TRBJ2-1, with no clear D. This CDR3 region has 15 residues. The V gene lost 4 bases and the J gene lost 0 bases, with 10 bases spanning the gap. Germline V gene sequence: CDR1 MNHEY, CDR2 SVGAGI. This chain's CDR3 is CASSLSTNSYNEQFF. DNA of the CDR3: TGTGCCAGCAGTTTATCGACCAACTCCTACAATGAGCAGTTCTTC.

This clonotype was counted many times. This chain connects TRBV5-1 to TRBJ1-1; D is uncertain. Looked up from germline, CDR1 is SGHRS and CDR2 is YFSETQ. The CDR3 is 12 amino acids. The germline V and J ends were trimmed by 7 bases and 1 base, with 8 bases remaining between them. The CDR3 DNA reads TGCGCCAGCGGCAAAGAGAACACTGAAGCTTTCTTT. It specifies CASGKENTEAFF. Full variable domain (rest looked up from reference TRBV5-1 and TRBJ1-1): KAGVTQTPRYLIKTRGQQVTLSCSPISGHRSVSWYQQTPGQGLQFLFEYFSETQRNKGNFPGRFSGRQFSNSRSEMNVSTLELGDSALYLCASGKENTEAFFGQGTRLTVV.

This clonotype was seen ten or more times. The rearrangement joins TRBV5-1 to TRBJ2-2, with D possibly matching TRBD1 (6 bases). Trimming shortened V by 0 bases and J by 4 bases, and 10 bases separated the two germline ends. The CDR3 sequence is 15 residues long. CDR1 is SGHRS and CDR2 is YFSETQ in the germline V gene. The CDR3 bases are TGCGCCAGCAGCTTGGATGGGGGCCGCACCGGGGAGCTGTTTTTT. It is translated as CASSLDGGRTGELFF.